This is a list of T cell receptor beta chains from one sample in a study of T cells in tuberculosis. Profiled with immunoSEQ multiplex PCR; TCRdb holds only in-frame clones, not every one. The data contain about 35,000 clones, about 90% of them seen just once; the ten biggest clones take up 7%. The sample here was PBMCs, taken at tuberculosis diagnosis. The source of these receptors is an adult with tuberculosis. Some clones in this sample may be carry-over from other donors' samples. The CDR3 runs from the conserved cysteine through the conserved F or W. A D gene is named only where the DNA matches it firmly. Size tells how often a clone was seen (once, few, many) or the class of an expanded clone, and some rows leave it out.

CDR3 DNA	CDR3 protein	V gene	J gene	clone size	CDR3 length	D gene
TGTGCCAGCAGTGGGCGGGTTTCACCCCTCCACTTT	CASSGRVSPLHF	TRBV2	TRBJ1-6	.	12	.
TGTGCCAGCAGTGAGGCTAGCGGATCGCGGGGTACGCAGTATTTT	CASSEASGSRGTQYF	TRBV2	TRBJ2-3	.	15	TRBD2
TGTGCCAGCAGTGAACGGCAGGGGAAGTCCTACGAGCAGTACTTC	CASSERQGKSYEQYF	TRBV2	TRBJ2-7	.	15	.
TGTGCCAGCAGCCCGAGACCTTTAGCGGGGGCCGGGGAGCTGTTTTTT	CASSPRPLAGAGELFF	TRBV7-2	TRBJ2-2	.	16	TRBD2
TGTGCCAGCAGACAAAGTCGGGGCTCCTATAATTCACCCCTCCACTTT	CASRQSRGSYNSPLHF	TRBV7-9	TRBJ1-6	.	16	.
TGTGCCAGCAGTGAAGGTGGCCTCGGGGGCTACACCTTC	CASSEGGLGGYTF	TRBV6-1	TRBJ1-2	.	13	.
TGTGCCAGCAAGGTCGACCTAGTTGAAAAACTGTTTTTT	CASKVDLVEKLFF	TRBV2	TRBJ1-4	once	13	.
TGTGCCAGCCGGGAGGGGGAGAACACCGGGGAGCTGTTTTTT	CASREGENTGELFF	TRBV6-4	TRBJ2-2	.	14	TRBD2
TGTGCCAGCAGCTCGGCAGGGCCGAGCTACGAGCAGTACTTC	CASSSAGPSYEQYF	TRBV5-5	TRBJ2-7	.	14	.
TGTGCCACCAGCAGGGGCCGTTTAGGAAACACCATATATTTT	CATSRGRLGNTIYF	TRBV15	TRBJ1-3	.	14	.
TGCGCCAGCAGCTTCTGGCACACACAGAACACTGAAGCTTTCTTT	CASSFWHTQNTEAFF	TRBV5-1	TRBJ1-1	few	15	.
TGTGCCAGCTCACCTGGGGCCTCCTACGAGCAGTACTTC	CASSPGASYEQYF	TRBV18	TRBJ2-7	.	13	.
TGTGCCTGGAGTGTCGGGGGAGCTGAAAAACTGTTTTTT	CAWSVGGAEKLFF	TRBV30	TRBJ1-4	.	13	.
TGTGCCAGCAGGGGCCAGCTCACCGGGGAGCTGTTTTTT	CASRGQLTGELFF	TRBV6-1	TRBJ2-2	.	13	.
TGTGCCAGCAGTTTGGGTTTCCGGGGCACCGGGGAGCTGTTTTTT	CASSLGFRGTGELFF	TRBV27	TRBJ2-2	.	15	.
TGTGCCAGCAGCTTTTGGAACAGACTGAACACTGAAGCTTTCTTT	CASSFWNRLNTEAFF	TRBV5-6	TRBJ1-1	.	15	.
TGTGCCAGCAGGCGCCCCCCGGGGAATGGCTACACCTTC	CASRRPPGNGYTF	TRBV5-6	TRBJ1-2	.	13	.
TGTGCCAGCAGCTTGGGGCTCGCAACTAATGAAAAACTGTTTTTT	CASSLGLATNEKLFF	TRBV5-4	TRBJ1-4	.	15	.